This T cell receptor beta chain was recorded in a study of T cells in Graves' hyperthyroidism and ophthalmopathy (dated by TCRdb to the late 2010s). Context from the whole study: TCR V-J signatures able to tell the groups apart were searched for in a discovery cohort of 95 to 100 patients, of whom more than 40 had Graves' ophthalmopathy and around 58 had stable Graves' hyperthyroidism. The roughly 91 discovery patients were randomly divided into training and test sets at a 7:3 ratio. Prospective prediction of ophthalmopathy was tested in an independent validation cohort of fewer than 20 hyperthyroidism patients and 17 patients who later progressed to ophthalmopathy. Thyroid tissue and blood T-cell repertoires from six Graves' hyperthyroidism patients were also compared in the study. Once sampling was done, hyperthyroidism patients were given methimazole at a starting dose of 30 mg daily, whereas ophthalmopathy patients were given high-dose intravenous methylprednisolone. TCR Vbeta CDR3 sequencing of 120 to 150 peripheral blood samples (over 40 ophthalmopathy, 75 to 80 hyperthyroidism and roughly 17 progressor patients) is reported in the paper.

The TCR beta CDR3 regions were amplified from the RNA transcripts. The first round of RT-PCR for the TCR CDR3 was performed with the HTBI primer set and the Qiagen OneStep RT-PCR kit. Libraries were constructed in a second round of multiplex PCR, after which size selection and purification were performed. Libraries were sequenced paired-end with 100 bp reads on an Illumina HiSeq2000. The study's processing was this. SOAPnuke was used to process the raw data, throwing out any read that contained adapters or uncalled bases, had a mean Phred below 15, or lacked an exact constant-primer or identifier match. High-quality paired reads were merged using COPE v1.2.5, and each unique nucleotide sequence was defined as a clonotype. Clonotypes were aligned to IMGT TRBV, TRBD and TRBJ reference segments using MiTCR v1.1. The analysis included only V-J combinations with a frequency above 0.0001, which together covered around 99% of the repertoires. A TCS score was defined as the ratio between F50 (clonal expansion) and ExV (chaos), using BLOSUM62-based TCRdist between CDR3 peptides within each V-J. Welch's t-statistics and random forest reduced 514 V-J features to 10 to 15, which were used in a naive Bayes classifier (R e1071). The Morisita-Horn index was used to measure how similar the thyroid and blood repertoires were. TCRdb reran the public reads through fastp at Q25 and MiXCR, keeping productive beta chains. Records with the same CDR3 protein are collapsed into one entry carrying the most frequent genes and DNA. The V and J calls shown here were made by TCRdb, not taken from the authors' results. In this sample the table shows tens of thousands of distinct CDR3 sequences, 54% of which occur a single time. Around a third of the sample is held by the ten biggest clonotypes.

The paper as a whole reports these results and caveats: Most expanded thyroid clonotypes (frequency above 0.001) were also detected in blood, a finding suggesting that blood repertoires may reflect thyroid immune responses. In validation, the model predicted progression to ophthalmopathy with over 60% sensitivity and 72% to 85% specificity, a median of 6.5 months before onset. In cross-validation, a model built on a 13 V-J signature told ophthalmopathy apart from stable hyperthyroidism with 85% to 90% sensitivity and around 84% specificity, and in testing the same model reached 80%/75%. Sample size was not statistically predetermined, and blinding of investigators to group allocation was not performed.

Graves' hyperthyroidism was defined as stable when no progression to ophthalmopathy occurred over 18 months of follow-up. Hyperthyroidism patients were newly diagnosed, had a disease duration of under 2 months, and were aged 18 to 65 years. Exclusion was applied to patients with uncontrolled infections, other autoimmune diseases, pregnancy or lactation. Clinical symptoms, serum thyroxine and TRAb, thyroid ultrasound, and orbital computed tomography formed the basis for the diagnoses. Total RNA was extracted using Trizol reagent, and RNA quality was assessed on an Agilent 2100 Bioanalyzer. Trimming removed 5 bases from V and 3 bases from J; the gene matches leave 8 bases unexplained. Via the germline V gene, CDR1 is MNHNS and CDR2 SASEGT. The CDR3 runs 16 residues from the cysteine to the phenylalanine. Just CDR3 DNA is preserved here, 48 bases in frame from base 1. This clonotype showed up many times. Its antigen specificity is not known. Base quality data are lacking; no much larger clone is found one base away.

The rearranged segments are TRBV6-1 and TRBJ2-7, with TRBD2 identical over 12 junction bases. What was sequenced was peripheral blood or thyroid tissue (not recorded which). The clonotype was recovered from a man aged 18 to 29 with Graves' hyperthyroidism. The CDR3 loop reads CASSMTSGRSGYEQYF. The base sequence is TGTGCCAGCAGTATGACTAGCGGGAGAAGTGGCTACGAGCAGTACTTC.